This is a list of T cell receptor beta chains from one sample in a study of blood T cell repertoires in COVID-19. Profiled with immunoSEQ multiplex PCR; TCRdb holds only in-frame clones, not every one. Of hundreds of thousands of clones in the sample, about 90% were seen once. Sequencing used peripheral blood. The source of these receptors is a woman in her twenties or thirties who had recovered from COVID-19. The CDR3 runs from the conserved cysteine through the conserved F or W. The order of the fields is CDR3 DNA, CDR3 protein, CDR3 length, J gene, V gene, clone size, D gene. D genes are given only for firm matches. Size is omitted from some rows. Given values are once, few, many or a class for expanded clones.

CDR3nt: TGCGCCAGCAGCGGAACAGCTAACACTGAAGCTTTCTTT; CDR3aa: CASSGTANTEAFF; len: 13; j_gene: TRBJ1-1; v_gene: TRBV5-1; abundance: .; d_gene: .
CDR3nt: TGTGCCTGGAGTGTCTCCAGGGTTAGCTCTGGAAACACCATATATTTT; CDR3aa: CAWSVSRVSSGNTIYF; len: 16; j_gene: TRBJ1-3; v_gene: TRBV30; abundance: .; d_gene: .
CDR3nt: TGTGCCAGCATGAGGGAGGTTGATCAGCCCCAGCATTTT; CDR3aa: CASMREVDQPQHF; len: 13; j_gene: TRBJ1-5; v_gene: TRBV2; abundance: .; d_gene: .
CDR3nt: TGTGCCAGCAGCCAAGCAAGCGGGGGCCAAGAGACCCAGTACTTC; CDR3aa: CASSQASGGQETQYF; len: 15; j_gene: TRBJ2-5; v_gene: TRBV14; abundance: .; d_gene: TRBD2
CDR3nt: TGTGCCAGCAGCCCACCTAGCCAACCCCACTCGAAGCAGTACTTC; CDR3aa: CASSPPSQPHSKQYF; len: 15; j_gene: TRBJ2-7; v_gene: TRBV28; abundance: .; d_gene: .
CDR3nt: TGTGCCAGCAGCCCGCGGACAGGGATGAGCTCTGGAAACACCATATATTTT; CDR3aa: CASSPRTGMSSGNTIYF; len: 17; j_gene: TRBJ1-3; v_gene: TRBV3-1/TRBV3-2; abundance: few; d_gene: TRBD1
CDR3nt: TGTGCCAGCTTTTGGCGGGGGGGGAACACTGAAGCTTTCTTT; CDR3aa: CASFWRGGNTEAFF; len: 14; j_gene: TRBJ1-1; v_gene: TRBV27; abundance: .; d_gene: .
CDR3nt: TGTGCCAGCTCACCGGACACAGGGTCCCACGAGCAGTACTTC; CDR3aa: CASSPDTGSHEQYF; len: 14; j_gene: TRBJ2-7; v_gene: TRBV18; abundance: .; d_gene: .
CDR3nt: TGTGCCAGCAGCTTAGCGGCAGGGCAGGGCGGGGAGCTGTTTTTT; CDR3aa: CASSLAAGQGGELFF; len: 15; j_gene: TRBJ2-2; v_gene: TRBV7-9; abundance: .; d_gene: .
CDR3nt: TGTGCCACCAGGGACATCCAAGAGACCCAGTACTTC; CDR3aa: CATRDIQETQYF; len: 12; j_gene: TRBJ2-5; v_gene: TRBV6-5; abundance: .; d_gene: .
CDR3nt: TGCGCCAGCAGCCCGGGGGTCCTAGCGGGAACCGGGGAGCTGTTTTTT; CDR3aa: CASSPGVLAGTGELFF; len: 16; j_gene: TRBJ2-2; v_gene: TRBV5-1; abundance: .; d_gene: TRBD2
CDR3nt: TGTGCCAGCAGTGGCGGGACAGGGGTTAGGCAGCCCCAGCATTTT; CDR3aa: CASSGGTGVRQPQHF; len: 15; j_gene: TRBJ1-5; v_gene: TRBV25-1; abundance: .; d_gene: TRBD1
CDR3nt: TGTGCCAGCAGTTCAGAGGGGTTCGGGAGGACCGGGGAGCTGTTTTTT; CDR3aa: CASSSEGFGRTGELFF; len: 16; j_gene: TRBJ2-2; v_gene: TRBV27; abundance: .; d_gene: TRBD2
CDR3nt: TGTGCCACCAGCCCGACAGGGACTGGGGCCAACGTCCTGACTTTC; CDR3aa: CATSPTGTGANVLTF; len: 15; j_gene: TRBJ2-6; v_gene: TRBV24-1; abundance: .; d_gene: TRBD1
CDR3nt: TGTGCCAGCAGTGAAGGGACAGGGGGCGGCTATGGCTACACCTTC; CDR3aa: CASSEGTGGGYGYTF; len: 15; j_gene: TRBJ1-2; v_gene: TRBV2; abundance: .; d_gene: TRBD1
CDR3nt: TGTGCCAGCAGCTTGGGTCAGGGGCAATACCAAGAGACCCAGTACTTC; CDR3aa: CASSLGQGQYQETQYF; len: 16; j_gene: TRBJ2-5; v_gene: TRBV5-4; abundance: .; d_gene: .
CDR3nt: TGTGCCAGCCGGGGGGAGACCCAGTACTTC; CDR3aa: CASRGETQYF; len: 10; j_gene: TRBJ2-5; v_gene: TRBV6-6; abundance: .; d_gene: .
CDR3nt: TGCGCCAGCAGCTTGCAGGGTTCCTACGAGCAGTACTTC; CDR3aa: CASSLQGSYEQYF; len: 13; j_gene: TRBJ2-7; v_gene: TRBV5-1; abundance: .; d_gene: .
CDR3nt: TGTGCCAGCAGTTTATCTTTTAGAAACATTCAGTACTTC; CDR3aa: CASSLSFRNIQYF; len: 13; j_gene: TRBJ2-4; v_gene: TRBV27; abundance: .; d_gene: .
CDR3nt: TGCGCCAGCAGCTTGACAGGGGTAACTGAAGCTTTCTTT; CDR3aa: CASSLTGVTEAFF; len: 13; j_gene: TRBJ1-1; v_gene: TRBV5-1; abundance: .; d_gene: TRBD1
CDR3nt: TGCGCCAGCAGCGAGGGACAGGGGTTTCGTAACACCGGGGAGCTGTTTTTT; CDR3aa: CASSEGQGFRNTGELFF; len: 17; j_gene: TRBJ2-2; v_gene: TRBV5-1; abundance: .; d_gene: TRBD1
CDR3nt: TGTGCCAGCAGCTTGGTGGGGAGTGGAACTAATGAAAAACTGTTTTTT; CDR3aa: CASSLVGSGTNEKLFF; len: 16; j_gene: TRBJ1-4; v_gene: TRBV5-6; abundance: .; d_gene: .
CDR3nt: TGTGCCAGCAGAAGACAGGGGGGCTACAATGAGCAGTTCTTC; CDR3aa: CASRRQGGYNEQFF; len: 14; j_gene: TRBJ2-1; v_gene: TRBV28; abundance: .; d_gene: TRBD1
CDR3nt: TGTGCCAGCAGGGTGGACAGGGCCTCCTATAATTCACCCCTCCACTTT; CDR3aa: CASRVDRASYNSPLHF; len: 16; j_gene: TRBJ1-6; v_gene: TRBV2; abundance: few; d_gene: TRBD1
CDR3nt: TGTGCCAGCAGCTCAGGGACGGGAGGCTATGGCTACACCTTC; CDR3aa: CASSSGTGGYGYTF; len: 14; j_gene: TRBJ1-2; v_gene: TRBV7-9; abundance: few; d_gene: .
CDR3nt: TGTGCCAGCAGCTTCCAGGGCGCCGAGCAGTACTTC; CDR3aa: CASSFQGAEQYF; len: 12; j_gene: TRBJ2-7; v_gene: TRBV3-1/TRBV3-2; abundance: .; d_gene: .
CDR3nt: TGTGCCAGCAGTCATCAAGCGGGAGGAATGACCGGGGAGCTGTTTTTT; CDR3aa: CASSHQAGGMTGELFF; len: 16; j_gene: TRBJ2-2; v_gene: TRBV27; abundance: .; d_gene: TRBD2
CDR3nt: TGTGCCAGCAGCTTAGTACCGGGACAGGGTGGCGAGCAGTACTTC; CDR3aa: CASSLVPGQGGEQYF; len: 15; j_gene: TRBJ2-7; v_gene: TRBV7-9; abundance: .; d_gene: TRBD1
CDR3nt: TGTGCCAGCAGCAAAGGCCAAGGGAGCAGGGGGTGTGAAAAACTGTTTTTT; CDR3aa: CASSKGQGSRGCEKLFF; len: 17; j_gene: TRBJ1-4; v_gene: TRBV21-1; abundance: .; d_gene: .
CDR3nt: TGTGCCAGCAGCCCCGGCACAGAAGAGACCCAGTACTTC; CDR3aa: CASSPGTEETQYF; len: 13; j_gene: TRBJ2-5; v_gene: TRBV7-3; abundance: .; d_gene: .
CDR3nt: TGTGCCAGCAGCCCGGGACTGTTTCAGGCGTACTTC; CDR3aa: CASSPGLFQAYF; len: 12; j_gene: TRBJ2-5; v_gene: TRBV7-2; abundance: .; d_gene: .
CDR3nt: TGTGCCAGTAGTATTGGGGCAGGGGGCTATACCAATGAGCAGTTCTTC; CDR3aa: CASSIGAGGYTNEQFF; len: 16; j_gene: TRBJ2-1; v_gene: TRBV19; abundance: .; d_gene: TRBD1
CDR3nt: TGTGCCAGCAGTTTCTCAGGGAATGGCTACACCTTC; CDR3aa: CASSFSGNGYTF; len: 12; j_gene: TRBJ1-2; v_gene: TRBV28; abundance: .; d_gene: .
CDR3nt: TGTGCCAGCAGTCCGACAGGGCGACAGACTGAAGCTTTCTTT; CDR3aa: CASSPTGRQTEAFF; len: 14; j_gene: TRBJ1-1; v_gene: TRBV6-2/TRBV6-3; abundance: .; d_gene: TRBD1
CDR3nt: TGTGCCTGGGAGCGCGAGGTATGGACTGAAGCTTTCTTT; CDR3aa: CAWEREVWTEAFF; len: 13; j_gene: TRBJ1-1; v_gene: TRBV30; abundance: once; d_gene: .
CDR3nt: TGCGCCAGCAGCTTGGGGGCCGGCAATGAGCAGTTCTTC; CDR3aa: CASSLGAGNEQFF; len: 13; j_gene: TRBJ2-1; v_gene: TRBV5-1; abundance: .; d_gene: .
CDR3nt: TGTGCCAGCTCACCTGCTAGGAAGGCCTCCTATGGCTACACCTTC; CDR3aa: CASSPARKASYGYTF; len: 15; j_gene: TRBJ1-2; v_gene: TRBV18; abundance: .; d_gene: .
CDR3nt: TGCACCAGCAGCCAAGAAGGGGTAGAGAGCACAGATACGCAGTATTTT; CDR3aa: CTSSQEGVESTDTQYF; len: 16; j_gene: TRBJ2-3; v_gene: TRBV1; abundance: .; d_gene: .
CDR3nt: TGTGCCAGCAGCCCTGGCGGGGCAGAAGATAATTCACCCCTCCACTTT; CDR3aa: CASSPGGAEDNSPLHF; len: 16; j_gene: TRBJ1-6; v_gene: TRBV5-4; abundance: .; d_gene: .
CDR3nt: TGTGCCAGCAGTGAAAACCCCTCCTTTAGCGGGGCCACAGATACGCAGTATTTT; CDR3aa: CASSENPSFSGATDTQYF; len: 18; j_gene: TRBJ2-3; v_gene: TRBV2; abundance: .; d_gene: TRBD2
CDR3nt: TGTGCCAGCAGTCCGTACACGAGGATGGGGGGATATGGCTACACCTTC; CDR3aa: CASSPYTRMGGYGYTF; len: 16; j_gene: TRBJ1-2; v_gene: TRBV27; abundance: .; d_gene: .
CDR3nt: TGTGCCAGCAGTTGGGGAGCGGGTAACACTGAAGCTTTCTTT; CDR3aa: CASSWGAGNTEAFF; len: 14; j_gene: TRBJ1-1; v_gene: TRBV28; abundance: .; d_gene: .
CDR3nt: TGTGCCAGCAGATCAGGGGTAGCCTATGGCTACACCTTC; CDR3aa: CASRSGVAYGYTF; len: 13; j_gene: TRBJ1-2; v_gene: TRBV28; abundance: .; d_gene: .
CDR3nt: TGTGCCTGGAGCCGGGGGACAGGGTCCTACGAGCAGTACTTC; CDR3aa: CAWSRGTGSYEQYF; len: 14; j_gene: TRBJ2-7; v_gene: TRBV30; abundance: .; d_gene: TRBD1
CDR3nt: TGCGCCAGCAGCCAACATGGACAGGGGGCGGGGGAGCAGTTCTTC; CDR3aa: CASSQHGQGAGEQFF; len: 15; j_gene: TRBJ2-1; v_gene: TRBV4-1; abundance: .; d_gene: TRBD1
CDR3nt: TGCGCCAGCAGCTTGGGGGCTGTCGCCGGGGAGCTGTTTTTT; CDR3aa: CASSLGAVAGELFF; len: 14; j_gene: TRBJ2-2; v_gene: TRBV5-1; abundance: .; d_gene: .
CDR3nt: TGTGCCAGCAGTGAAGGGCAGGGGTACAACGAGCAGTTCTTC; CDR3aa: CASSEGQGYNEQFF; len: 14; j_gene: TRBJ2-1; v_gene: TRBV2; abundance: .; d_gene: .
CDR3nt: TGTGCCAGCACCGGCAGACAGGGCACTGAAGCTTTCTTT; CDR3aa: CASTGRQGTEAFF; len: 13; j_gene: TRBJ1-1; v_gene: TRBV27; abundance: .; d_gene: TRBD1
CDR3nt: TGTGCCAGCTCACCACGGGCCCAAAACACTGAAGCTTTCTTT; CDR3aa: CASSPRAQNTEAFF; len: 14; j_gene: TRBJ1-1; v_gene: TRBV18; abundance: .; d_gene: .
CDR3nt: TGTGCCTGGAGGGTTGGACTAGCGGGACATTGGAGCTCCTACAATGAGCAGTTCTTC; CDR3aa: CAWRVGLAGHWSSYNEQFF; len: 19; j_gene: TRBJ2-1; v_gene: TRBV30; abundance: .; d_gene: TRBD2
CDR3nt: TGTGCCAGCAGCTTACGTACAGGGCCTCCGAACACTGAAGCTTTCTTT; CDR3aa: CASSLRTGPPNTEAFF; len: 16; j_gene: TRBJ1-1; v_gene: TRBV7-9; abundance: once; d_gene: .
CDR3nt: TGTGCCAGCAGTGAAGGACAGGGCGTCTACACCTTC; CDR3aa: CASSEGQGVYTF; len: 12; j_gene: TRBJ1-2; v_gene: TRBV6-1; abundance: .; d_gene: TRBD1
CDR3nt: TGTGCCAGCGGCCTCCGGGATGAGCAGTTCTTC; CDR3aa: CASGLRDEQFF; len: 11; j_gene: TRBJ2-1; v_gene: TRBV6-6; abundance: .; d_gene: .
CDR3nt: TGTGCCAGCAGCCAAGACAGGGGGAACCACAATGAGCAGTTCTTC; CDR3aa: CASSQDRGNHNEQFF; len: 15; j_gene: TRBJ2-1; v_gene: TRBV14; abundance: .; d_gene: TRBD1